This T cell receptor (beta chain) was documented in a study of blood T cell repertoires in COVID-19. On the study more broadly: Samples representing acute and convalescent COVID-19 were sourced from the United States, Italy and Spain. From T cells, B-cell-depleted T cells, or PBMCs came the material, which was cDNA or gDNA.

Per the original data handling: Quantification of nucleated cells was approximated via reference gene primer amplification. The repertoire was sequenced with immunoSEQ multiplex PCR; TCRdb's copy has only in-frame clones and lacks some. The DNA gave D and trimming, while V, J and clone size come from that table. The profile shows roughly 100,000 clones, about nine tenths of them singletons. This TCR came from a man between 18 and 29 years old with acute or convalescent COVID-19. The sample taken for sequencing was peripheral blood.

DNA of the CDR3: TGTGCCAGCAGTGAATCTGGGGGGAGCTATGGCTACACCTTC. Its translation: CASSESGGSYGYTF. The chain recombines TRBV6-1 with TRBJ1-2, with D possibly being TRBD1 (5 bases). There are 14 residues in the CDR3. V gave up 2 bases and J gave up 4 bases, with 11 bases separating them. The germline CDR1 and CDR2 sequences are MNHNS and SASEGT.